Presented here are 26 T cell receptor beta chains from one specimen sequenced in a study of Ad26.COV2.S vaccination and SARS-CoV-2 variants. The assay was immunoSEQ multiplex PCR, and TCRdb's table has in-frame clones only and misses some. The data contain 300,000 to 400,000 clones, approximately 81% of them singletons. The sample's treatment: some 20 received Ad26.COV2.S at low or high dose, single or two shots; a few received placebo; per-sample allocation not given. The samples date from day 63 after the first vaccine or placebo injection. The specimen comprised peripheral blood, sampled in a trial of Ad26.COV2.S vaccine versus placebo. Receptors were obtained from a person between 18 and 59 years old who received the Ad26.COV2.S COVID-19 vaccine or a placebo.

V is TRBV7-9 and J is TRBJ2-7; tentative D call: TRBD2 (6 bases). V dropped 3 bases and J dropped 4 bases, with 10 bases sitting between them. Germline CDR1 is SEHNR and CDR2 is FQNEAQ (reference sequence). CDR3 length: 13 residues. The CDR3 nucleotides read TGTGCCAGCAGCTTTAGTGGGGGGTACGAGCAGTACTTC. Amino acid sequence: CASSFSGGYEQYF.

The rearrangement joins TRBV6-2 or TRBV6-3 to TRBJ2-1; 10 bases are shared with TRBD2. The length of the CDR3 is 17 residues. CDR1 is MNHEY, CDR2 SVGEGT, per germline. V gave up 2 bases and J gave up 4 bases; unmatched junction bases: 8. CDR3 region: CASSYGASGSYYNEQFF. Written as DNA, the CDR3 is TGTGCCAGCAGTTACGGTGCTAGCGGGAGTTATTACAATGAGCAGTTCTTC.

CDR3 protein: CASSSGEETQYF. The DNA of the CDR3 is TGTGCCAGCAGCTCAGGAGAAGAGACCCAGTACTTC. This chain links TRBV5-6 with TRBJ2-5; unclear D gene. V lost 3 bases, J lost 3 bases, and 6 bases lay in between. The germline V gene encodes CDR1 SGHDT and CDR2 YYEEEE. CDR3 size: 12 residues.

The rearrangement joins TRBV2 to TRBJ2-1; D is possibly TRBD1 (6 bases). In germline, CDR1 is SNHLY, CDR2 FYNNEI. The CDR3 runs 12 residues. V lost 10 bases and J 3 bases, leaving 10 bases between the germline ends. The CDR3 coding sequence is TGTGCCAAAGGGGGTAGCTACAATGAGCAGTTCTTC. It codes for CAKGGSYNEQFF.

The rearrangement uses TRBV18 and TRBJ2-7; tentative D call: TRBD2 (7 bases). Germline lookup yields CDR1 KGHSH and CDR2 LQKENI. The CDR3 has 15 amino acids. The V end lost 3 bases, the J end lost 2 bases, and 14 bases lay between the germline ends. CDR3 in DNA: TGTGCCAGCTCACCTGGGGGGGCCCTGGCCTACGAGCAGTACTTC. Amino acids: CASSPGGALAYEQYF.

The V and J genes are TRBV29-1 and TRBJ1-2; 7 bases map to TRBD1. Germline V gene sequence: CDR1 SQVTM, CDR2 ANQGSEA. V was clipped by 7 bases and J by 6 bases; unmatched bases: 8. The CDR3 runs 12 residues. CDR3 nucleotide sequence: TGCAGCGCCGGGTCCCAGGGGGATGGCTACACCTTC. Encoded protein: CSAGSQGDGYTF.

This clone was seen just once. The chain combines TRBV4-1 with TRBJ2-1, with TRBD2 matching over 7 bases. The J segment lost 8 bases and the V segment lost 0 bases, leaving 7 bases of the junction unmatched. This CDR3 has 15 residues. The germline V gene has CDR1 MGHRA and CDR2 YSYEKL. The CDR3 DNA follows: TGCGCCAGCAGCCAAGAAGCGGGACTCGGGGATGAGCAGTTCTTC. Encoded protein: CASSQEAGLGDEQFF.

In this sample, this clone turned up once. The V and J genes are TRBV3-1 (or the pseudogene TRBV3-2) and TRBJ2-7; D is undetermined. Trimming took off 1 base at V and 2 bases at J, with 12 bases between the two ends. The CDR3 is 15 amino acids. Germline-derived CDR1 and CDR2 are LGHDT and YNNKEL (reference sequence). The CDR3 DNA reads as TGTGCCAGCAGCCAAGCCCCGGCTTTTCCCTACGAGCAGTACTTC. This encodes CASSQAPAFPYEQYF.

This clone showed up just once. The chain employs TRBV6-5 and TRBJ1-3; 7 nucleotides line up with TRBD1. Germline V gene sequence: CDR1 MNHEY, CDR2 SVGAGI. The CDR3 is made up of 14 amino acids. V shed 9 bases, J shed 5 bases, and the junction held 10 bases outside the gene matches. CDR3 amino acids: CASRAGGYRNTIYF. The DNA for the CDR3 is TGTGCCAGTCGAGCAGGGGGATATCGAAACACCATATATTTT.

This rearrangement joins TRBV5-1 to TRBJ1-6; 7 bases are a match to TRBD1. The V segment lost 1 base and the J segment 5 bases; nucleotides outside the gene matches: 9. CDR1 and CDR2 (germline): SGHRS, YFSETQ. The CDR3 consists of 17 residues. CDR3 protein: CASSLRSPDRDNSPLHF. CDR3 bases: TGCGCCAGCAGCTTGCGTAGTCCTGACAGGGATAATTCACCCCTCCACTTT.

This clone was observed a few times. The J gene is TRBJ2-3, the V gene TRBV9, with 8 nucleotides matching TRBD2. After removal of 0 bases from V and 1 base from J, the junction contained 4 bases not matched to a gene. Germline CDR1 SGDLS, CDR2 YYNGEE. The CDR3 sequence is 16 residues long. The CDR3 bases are TGTGCCAGCAGCGTAGCAGCGGGAGACCGCACAGATACGCAGTATTTT. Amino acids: CASSVAAGDRTDTQYF.

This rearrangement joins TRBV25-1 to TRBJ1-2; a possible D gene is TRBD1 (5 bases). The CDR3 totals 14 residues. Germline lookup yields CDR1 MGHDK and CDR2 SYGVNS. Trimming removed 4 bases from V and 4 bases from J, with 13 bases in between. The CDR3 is CASSAPGPTYGYTF. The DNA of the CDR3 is TGTGCCAGCAGTGCTCCGGGACCGACCTATGGCTACACCTTC.

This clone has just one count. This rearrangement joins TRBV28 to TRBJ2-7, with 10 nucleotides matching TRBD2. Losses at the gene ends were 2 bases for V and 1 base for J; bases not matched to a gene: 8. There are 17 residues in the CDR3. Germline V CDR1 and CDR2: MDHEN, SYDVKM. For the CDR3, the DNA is TGTGCCAGCAGTTTAGAGCCGGGACTAGCGCATTCCTACGAGCAGTACTTC. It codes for CASSLEPGLAHSYEQYF.

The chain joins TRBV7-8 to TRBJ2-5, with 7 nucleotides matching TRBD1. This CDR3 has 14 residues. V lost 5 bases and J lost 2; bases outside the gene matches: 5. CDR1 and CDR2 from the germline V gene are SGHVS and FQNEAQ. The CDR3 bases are TGTGCCAGCAGCCCGGGACAGACTCAAGAGACCCAGTACTTC. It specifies CASSPGQTQETQYF.

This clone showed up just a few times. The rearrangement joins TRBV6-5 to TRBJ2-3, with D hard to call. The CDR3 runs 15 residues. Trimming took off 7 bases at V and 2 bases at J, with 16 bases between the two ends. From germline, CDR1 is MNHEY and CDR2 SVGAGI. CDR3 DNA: TGTGCCAGCAAGAGGTACACAGCAGACACAGATACGCAGTATTTT. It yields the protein CASKRYTADTDTQYF.

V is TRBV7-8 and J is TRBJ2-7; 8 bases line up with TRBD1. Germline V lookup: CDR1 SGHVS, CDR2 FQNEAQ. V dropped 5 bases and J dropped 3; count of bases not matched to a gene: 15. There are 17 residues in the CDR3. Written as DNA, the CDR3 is TGTGCCAGCAGCCCTCACGCACCCGGACAGGGCGGCTACGAGCAGTACTTC. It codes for CASSPHAPGQGGYEQYF. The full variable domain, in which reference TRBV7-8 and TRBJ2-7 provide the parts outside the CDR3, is GAGVSQSPRYKVAKRGQDVALRCDPISGHVSLFWYQQALGQGPEFLTYFQNEAQLDKSGLPSDRFFAERPEGSVSTLKIQRTQQEDSAVYLCASSPHAPGQGGYEQYFGPGTRLTVT.

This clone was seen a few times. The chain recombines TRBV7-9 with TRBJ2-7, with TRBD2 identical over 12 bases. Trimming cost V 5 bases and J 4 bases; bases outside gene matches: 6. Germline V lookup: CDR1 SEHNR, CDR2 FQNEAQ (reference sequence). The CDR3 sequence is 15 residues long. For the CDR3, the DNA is TGTGCCAGCAGCGGGGGGACTAGCGGGTTTTACGAGCAGTACTTC. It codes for CASSGGTSGFYEQYF.

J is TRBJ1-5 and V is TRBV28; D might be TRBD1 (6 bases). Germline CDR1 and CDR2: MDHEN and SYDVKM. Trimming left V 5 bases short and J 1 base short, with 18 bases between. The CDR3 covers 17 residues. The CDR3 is CASSLDSSSLSNQPQHF. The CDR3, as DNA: TGTGCCAGCAGTCTGGACAGCTCATCGTTAAGCAATCAGCCCCAGCATTTT. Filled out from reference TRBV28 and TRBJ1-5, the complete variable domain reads DVKVTQSSRYLVKRTGEKVFLECVQDMDHENMFWYRQDPGLGLRLIYFSYDVKMKEKGDIPEGYSVSREKKERFSLILESASTNQTSMYLCASSLDSSSLSNQPQHFGDGTRLSIL.

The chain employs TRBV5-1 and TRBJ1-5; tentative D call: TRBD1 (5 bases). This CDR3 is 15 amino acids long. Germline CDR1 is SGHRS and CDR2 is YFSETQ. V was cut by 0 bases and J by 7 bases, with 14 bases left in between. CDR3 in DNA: TGCGCCAGCAGCTTGGTTGCAGGGTCGGTCCAGCCCCAGCATTTT. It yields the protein CASSLVAGSVQPQHF.

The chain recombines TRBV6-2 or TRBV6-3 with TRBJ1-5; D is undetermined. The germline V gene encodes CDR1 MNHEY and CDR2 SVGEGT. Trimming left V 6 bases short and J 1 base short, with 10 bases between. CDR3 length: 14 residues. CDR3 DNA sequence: TGTGCCAGCAGCCGACCCCCCAGCAATCAGCCCCAGCATTTT. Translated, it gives CASSRPPSNQPQHF.

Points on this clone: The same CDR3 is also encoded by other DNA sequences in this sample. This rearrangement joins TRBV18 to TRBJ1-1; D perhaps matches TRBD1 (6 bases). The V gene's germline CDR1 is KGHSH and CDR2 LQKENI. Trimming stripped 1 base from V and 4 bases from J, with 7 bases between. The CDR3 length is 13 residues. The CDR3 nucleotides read TGTGCCAGCTCACCACAGGGGGGCACTGAAGCTTTCTTT. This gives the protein CASSPQGGTEAFF.

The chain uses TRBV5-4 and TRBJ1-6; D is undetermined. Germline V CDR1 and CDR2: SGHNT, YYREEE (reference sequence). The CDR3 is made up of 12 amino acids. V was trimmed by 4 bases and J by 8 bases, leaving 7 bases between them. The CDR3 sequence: CASSLNDSPLHF. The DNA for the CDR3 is TGTGCCAGCAGCCTGAATGATTCACCCCTCCACTTT.

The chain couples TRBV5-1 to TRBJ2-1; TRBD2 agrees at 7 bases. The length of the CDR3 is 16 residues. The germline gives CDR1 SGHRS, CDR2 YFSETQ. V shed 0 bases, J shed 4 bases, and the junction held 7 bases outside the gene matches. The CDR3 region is CASSLVSGGGYNEQFF. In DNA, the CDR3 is TGCGCCAGCAGCTTGGTTTCGGGAGGAGGGTACAATGAGCAGTTCTTC.

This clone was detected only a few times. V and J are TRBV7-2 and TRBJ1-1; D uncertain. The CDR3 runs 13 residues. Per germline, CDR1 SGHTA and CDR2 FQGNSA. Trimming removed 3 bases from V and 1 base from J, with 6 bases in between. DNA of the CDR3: TGTGCCAGCAGCTTTGTAGGGAACACTGAAGCTTTCTTT. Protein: CASSFVGNTEAFF.

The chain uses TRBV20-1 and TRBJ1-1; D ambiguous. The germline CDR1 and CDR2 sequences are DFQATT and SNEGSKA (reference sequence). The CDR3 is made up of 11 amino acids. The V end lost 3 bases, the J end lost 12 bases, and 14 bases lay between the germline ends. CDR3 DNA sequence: TGCAGTGCTAGGCAGGACCTAAGTTCTTTCTTT. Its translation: CSARQDLSSFF.

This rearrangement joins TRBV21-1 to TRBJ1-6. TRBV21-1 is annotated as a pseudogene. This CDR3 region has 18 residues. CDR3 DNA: TGTGCCAGCTCGTCGTTTTCACCGCTTGGGAAAGGGAATTCACCCCTCCACTTT. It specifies CASSSFSPLGKGNSPLHF.